The following is a TCR beta chain sequence with its context. The PCR employed 60 Vbeta primers together with 13 Jbeta primers. The repertoire was sequenced with immunoSEQ multiplex PCR; TCRdb's copy has only in-frame clones and lacks some. Of 100,000 or so clones in the sample, 65% to 75% were seen once. This sample was included in a study of cytomegalovirus exposure and HLA in healthy donors. All donors participated as healthy donors of bone marrow. With 5 bases clipped from V and 2 bases from J, the junction kept 8 bases outside the gene matches. Germline V lookup: CDR1 LNHDA, CDR2 SQIVND (reference sequence). The CDR3 consists of 17 residues.

This TCR was sampled from a woman in her forties in good health and CMV-seronegative. The chain carries TRBV19 and TRBJ2-3; 12 nucleotides match TRBD2. Sequenced material: PBMCs. The CDR3 nucleotides read TGTGCCAGTAGTCCTGGCACTAGCGGGGGGAACACAGATACGCAGTATTTT. Its protein product is CASSPGTSGGNTDTQYF.